This record concerns one T cell receptor (beta chain) sequence. This clonotype was detected many times. No antigen is known for it. No base quality values were provided; no much bigger clone lies one nucleotide off. The CDR3 spans 15 residues, from the cysteine through the phenylalanine. Only the CDR3 DNA is retained, 45 bases long and in frame from the first base. Taken from the germline V gene, the CDR1 and CDR2 loops are SGHTA and FQGNSA. The germline V and J ends show losses of 7 bases and 3 bases respectively, and no gene match explains 10 bases of the junction. The data were obtained in a study of Graves' ophthalmopathy and Graves' hyperthyroidism (dated by TCRdb to 2016 to 2019). General notes on the study: Peripheral blood was collected before any treatment was given, at the time of initial diagnosis. TCR beta repertoire signatures were used to distinguish Graves' ophthalmopathy from Graves' hyperthyroidism and to predict progression to ophthalmopathy. In total, some 130 blood samples were TCR-sequenced: 43 ophthalmopathy, roughly 77 hyperthyroidism and around 17 hyperthyroidism-to-ophthalmopathy patients. To explore V-J signatures distinguishing ophthalmopathy from hyperthyroidism, a discovery set of more than 95 patients (around 44 ophthalmopathy, about 57 stable hyperthyroidism) was enrolled. An independent validation cohort comprised about 20 hyperthyroidism patients and some 16 patients who later progressed from hyperthyroidism to ophthalmopathy. In more than 5 hyperthyroidism patients, the T-cell repertoire of thyroid tissue was compared with the T-cell repertoire of blood. After sampling, hyperthyroidism patients received methimazole starting at 30 mg daily, and ophthalmopathy patients received high-dose intravenous methylprednisolone. The 90 to 100 discovery patients were randomly split 7:3 into training and test sets. The research as a whole found: Most expanded thyroid clonotypes with frequency above 0.001 were also detected in blood, suggesting blood repertoires may reflect the thyroid immune response. In cross-validation, the 13-signature model distinguished ophthalmopathy from stable hyperthyroidism with about 90% sensitivity and around 81% specificity, and in the test set the corresponding values were around 80% and 75%. No statistical method was used to predetermine the sample size, and group allocation was not hidden from the investigators. In validation, the model predicted ophthalmopathy progression with about 71% sensitivity and approximately 75% specificity; some 13 predicted patients were CT-confirmed with GO in a median of about 7.1 months.

Hyperthyroidism was considered stable if no progression to ophthalmopathy occurred within 18 months of follow-up. Hyperthyroidism patients were newly diagnosed, were aged 18 to 65 years, and had a disease duration under 2 months. Anyone with other autoimmune diseases, uncontrolled infections, pregnancy or lactation was excluded from the study. Clinical symptoms, serum thyroxine, TRAb, thyroid ultrasound and orbital computed tomography formed the basis of the diagnosis. PBMCs were isolated from 8 to 10 ml of fresh peripheral blood by Ficoll-Paque density gradient centrifugation. Total RNA was extracted with Trizol reagent and quality-checked on an Agilent 2100 Bioanalyzer. For repertoire sequencing, TCR beta CDR3 regions were amplified from RNA transcripts. The first round was an RT-PCR using HTBI primers with the Qiagen OneStep RT-PCR kit, and this first round was followed by a second-round multiplex PCR, then size selection and purification. The libraries underwent paired-end sequencing with 100 bp reads on an Illumina HiSeq2000. The authors' pipeline ran thus. SOAPnuke was used for read processing, and reads with adapters, uncalled bases, a mean Phred below 15, or no exact constant-primer or identifier match were discarded. High-quality paired reads were merged with COPE v1.2.5. Clonotypes were defined as unique nucleotide sequences and were aligned to IMGT TRB V, D and J references using MiTCR v1.1. Only V-J combinations with frequency above 0.0001 were analysed, covering over 99% of repertoires. A TCR clonal expansion and chaos score per V-J combination was defined as the ratio of F50 clonal expansion to chaos observed in the TCRdist matrix. Welch's t-statistics and random forest were used to narrow the features down to about twelve V-J combinations, which were then fed into a naive Bayes classifier. The Morisita-Horn index was used to measure how similar the thyroid and blood repertoires were. TCRdb reworked the public reads: Q25 trimming with fastp, MiXCR clone assembly, productive beta chains retained. Identical CDR3 proteins give one entry, which carries the most common genes and DNA. The V and J calls shown here were made by TCRdb, not taken from the authors' results. For this sample there are around 400,000 distinct CDR3 sequences; roughly 21% appear just once. The biggest ten clones account for 2.5% to 3.5% of the sample.

This receptor chain uses TRBV7-2 and TRBJ1-2; 8 bases in the junction line up with TRBD1. Sequencing was performed on peripheral blood. This clonotype was obtained from a woman younger than 35 with stable Graves' hyperthyroidism. Donor details come from another sample of the same person, matched by shared clones. The CDR3 here reads CASTAIGQGDYGYTF. The DNA sequence follows: TGTGCCAGCACCGCGATTGGACAGGGAGACTATGGCTACACCTTC.